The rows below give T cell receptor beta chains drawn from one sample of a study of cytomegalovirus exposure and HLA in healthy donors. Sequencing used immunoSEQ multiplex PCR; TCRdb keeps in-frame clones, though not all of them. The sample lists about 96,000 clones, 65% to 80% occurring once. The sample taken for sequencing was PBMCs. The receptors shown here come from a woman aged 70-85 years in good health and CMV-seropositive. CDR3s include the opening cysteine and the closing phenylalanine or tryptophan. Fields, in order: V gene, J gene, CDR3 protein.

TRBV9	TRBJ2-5	CASSVADSAGQETQYF
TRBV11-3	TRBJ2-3	CASSKRATGGPTDTQYF
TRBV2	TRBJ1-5	CASSEGDRRGNQPQHF
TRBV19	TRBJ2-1	CASSIGHLSSYNEQFF
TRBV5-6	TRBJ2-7	CASTPGNAYEQYF
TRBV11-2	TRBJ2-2	CASSPRTVTGELFF
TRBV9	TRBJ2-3	CASSVGSGVSTDTQYF
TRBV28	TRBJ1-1	CASSLRNHPGRGHTEAFF
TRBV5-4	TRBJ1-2	CASSKTGPNYGYTF
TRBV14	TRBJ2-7	CASSLTGGHLFYEQYF
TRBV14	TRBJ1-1	CASSQTPGRAANTEAFF
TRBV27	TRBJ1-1	CASRSTSANTEAFF
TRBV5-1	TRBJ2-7	CASSLKASLYEQYF
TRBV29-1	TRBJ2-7	CSGQGADEQYF
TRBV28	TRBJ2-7	CASNPPDRGAEQYF
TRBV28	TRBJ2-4	CASSLRGVAKNIQYF
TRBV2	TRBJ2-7	CASSEAGQGTKPYEQYF
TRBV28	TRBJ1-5	CASSLLGGNQPQHF
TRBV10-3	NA	CAIRGGKNSYEQYF
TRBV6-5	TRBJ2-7	CASSYAWGGAQYEQYF
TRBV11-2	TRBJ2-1	CASSPYGTGGNEQFF
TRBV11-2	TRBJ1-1	CASSAQTGVEAFF
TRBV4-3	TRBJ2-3	CASSQDGGFSQYF